The text below deals with one TCR beta chain. This clonotype was detected only a few times. Its antigen is still unknown. No much larger clone is present one base from it, and per-base qualities are unavailable. A robust, sensitive protocol for the amplification, sequencing and analysis of TCRs was described in the study, in which 3' ligation of a UMI-containing oligonucleotide to TCR cDNA was used. For whole blood analysis, about 2.5 ml of peripheral blood was collected from healthy adult volunteers into Tempus tubes, and RNA was extracted following the manufacturer's instructions. Total RNA was treated with RQ1 DNase, without cell sorting, prior to reverse transcription, with an input of roughly 1 to 1,100 ng being targeted. To check how robust the pipeline was in samples where T cells make up a minority population, libraries were built from skin biopsies and whole blood. This sample stems from a study of naive and memory T cell subsets (dated by TCRdb to 2017 to 2019). For the wider study: The figure summarizing the skin biopsy and whole blood samples listed roughly ten blood donors, 7 tuberculin skin test biopsies and 3 saline control biopsies. PCR2 was typically run as a SYBR Green qPCR and stopped at a set threshold, although low-input samples could use end-point PCR of around 6 cycles instead.

Paper-wide results and their limitations: The RNA-based method was acknowledged to be potentially sensitive to changes in TCR transcripts with T cell activation and differentiation.

From a lookup of the germline V gene, CDR1 and CDR2 are SNHLY and FYNNEI. There are 15 amino acids in the CDR3, from cysteine to phenylalanine inclusive. Kept here is only the CDR3 DNA, which spans 45 bases and is read in frame from base 1. V has 1 base trimmed and J has 3 bases trimmed; junction bases matching no gene number 2. The library came from 5' RACE. Four rounds of PCR, run with the SP2 primer together with nested alpha and beta constant region primers, were used to amplify the ligated cDNA. For the blood and skin samples, reverse transcription of TCR RNA was done with SuperScript IV along with alpha and beta constant region primers. An oligonucleotide carrying the Illumina SP2 primer and a UMI was ligated to the cDNA 3' end using T4 RNA ligase 1. The 12-nucleotide UMI consisted of two random hexamers with an eight-base spacer between the hexamers to prevent hairpin formation. From the second PCR onward, TCR alpha and beta chain libraries were processed separately and dual indexed for multiplexing. After pooling, the indexed libraries were analyzed by capillary electrophoresis and sequenced on either an Illumina MiSeq or NextSeq. PhiX DNA at 5-7% was spiked into libraries to increase base diversity and improve cluster recognition. In the authors' own workflow: Demultiplexor extracted UMIs from read 2, combined them with read 1 TCR sequence, and split reads by sample indices. Decombinator identified V and J genes and V-J junctions and gave each TCR a five-part identifier that included V and J deletions. Collapsinator relied on UMIs to correct both sequencing errors and PCR amplification heterogeneity, producing a UMI-based abundance for each TCR. Identifiers were converted to nucleotide sequence by CDR3Translator and translated to amino acids, and CDR3 regions were extracted on the basis of terminal motifs. Error-corrected counts of alpha and beta TCRs from blood and skin were compared after being normalized to the amount of input RNA. TCRdb reworked the public reads: Q25 trimming with fastp, MiXCR clone assembly, productive beta chains retained. Each record represents a unique CDR3 protein, reported with the most common genes and DNA among its rows. These V and J calls are TCRdb output, not the study's own analysis. This sample is represented by about 59,000 distinct CDR3 sequences; approximately 8% of them were singletons. Roughly a fifth of the sample goes to the ten largest clones.

The sequence was collected from a female donor in good health. Rearrangement joined TRBV2 to TRBJ1-2, and 10 bases in between align with TRBD1. The DNA sequence follows: TGTGCCAGCAGTGAAGGGGACAGGGGACACTATGGCTACACCTTC. Translation gives CASSEGDRGHYGYTF.